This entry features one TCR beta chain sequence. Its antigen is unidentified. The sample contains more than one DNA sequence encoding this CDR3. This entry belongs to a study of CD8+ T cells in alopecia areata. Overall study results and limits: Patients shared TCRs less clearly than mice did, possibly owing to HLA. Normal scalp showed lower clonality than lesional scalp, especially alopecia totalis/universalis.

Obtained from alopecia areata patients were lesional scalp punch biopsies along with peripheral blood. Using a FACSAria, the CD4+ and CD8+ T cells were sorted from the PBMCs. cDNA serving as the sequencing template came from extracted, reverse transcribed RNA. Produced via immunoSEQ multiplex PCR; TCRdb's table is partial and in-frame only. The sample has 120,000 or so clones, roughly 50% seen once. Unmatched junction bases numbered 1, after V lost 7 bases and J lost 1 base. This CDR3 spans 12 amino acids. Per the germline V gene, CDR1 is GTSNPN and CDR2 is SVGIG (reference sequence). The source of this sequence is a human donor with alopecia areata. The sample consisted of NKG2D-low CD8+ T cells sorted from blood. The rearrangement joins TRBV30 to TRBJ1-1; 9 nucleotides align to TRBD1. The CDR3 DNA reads TGTGCCTCGGACAGGGGGAACACTGAAGCTTTCTTT. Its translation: CASDRGNTEAFF.